Shown below are 26 T cell receptor beta chains from a single sample sequenced in a study of shared clonotypes between healthy human individuals. Method: immunoSEQ multiplex PCR; TCRdb's copy keeps in-frame clones and lacks some. The data show under 2.5 million clones, 92% seen once. The sample taken for sequencing was naive CD4+ T cells from PBMCs. Subset reported: CD45RA+ positively selected. These receptors were taken from a man in his late teens or twenties in good health. Some clones in this sample may be carry-over from other donors' samples.

CDR3 residues: CASSPLAVAATNEKLFF. CDR3 DNA sequence: TGTGCCAGCTCACCTTTGGCAGTTGCTGCAACTAATGAAAAACTGTTTTTT. The chain is built from TRBV18 and TRBJ1-4, with unresolved D. V lost 3 bases to trimming and J lost 0 bases, with 14 bases between them. The CDR3 covers 17 residues. CDR1 KGHSH and CDR2 LQKENI come from the germline V gene.

The rearrangement joins TRBV5-1 to TRBJ1-4; D is undetermined. Germline loops: CDR1 SGHRS, CDR2 YFSETQ. The CDR3 is made up of 14 amino acids. V lost 4 bases and J lost 6, with 13 bases in between. CDR3 region: CASSPRPVYEKLFF. The DNA of the CDR3 is TGCGCCAGCAGCCCCAGGCCGGTCTATGAAAAACTGTTTTTT.

The rearrangement joins TRBV27 to TRBJ2-5; D is tentatively TRBD1 or TRBD2 (5 bases each). The germline V gene encodes CDR1 MNHEY and CDR2 SMNVEV (reference sequence). The CDR3 sequence is 15 residues long. V lost 6 bases to trimming and J lost 7 bases, with 21 bases between them. The CDR3 spells CASSTAGSNKGTQYF. CDR3 in DNA: TGTGCCAGCAGCACCGCAGGGAGCAACAAGGGGACCCAGTACTTC.

A word on this clone: Distinct nucleotide sequences in the sample also encode this CDR3. J is TRBJ2-2 and V is TRBV5-1; the D is unclear. This CDR3 has 13 residues. Per the germline V gene, CDR1 is SGHRS and CDR2 is YFSETQ. V gave up 0 bases and J gave up 5 bases, with 5 bases separating them. The CDR3 sequence is CASSLVGTGELFF. In nucleotides, the CDR3 is TGCGCCAGCAGCTTGGTCGGGACCGGGGAGCTGTTTTTT.

The count of this clone is one. This specimen includes other DNA sequences encoding the same CDR3. The chain joins TRBV19 to TRBJ1-3, with 8 bases identical to TRBD1. The CDR3 covers 15 residues. Germline trimming cut 2 bases from V and 3 bases from J; bases unmatched to any gene: 3. The V gene's germline CDR1 is LNHDA and CDR2 SQIVND (reference sequence). Here the CDR3 reads CASSIQGASGNTIYF. CDR3 DNA: TGTGCCAGTAGTATACAGGGGGCAAGTGGAAACACCATATATTTT.

The chain joins TRBV19 to TRBJ2-5; 8 bases are shared with TRBD2. Germline-derived CDR1 and CDR2 are LNHDA and SQIVND (reference sequence). V lost 0 bases to trimming and J lost 5 bases; unmatched junction nucleotides: 5. This CDR3 is built from 15 residues. CDR3 sequence: CASSIELAVLETQYF. CDR3 in DNA: TGTGCCAGTAGTATAGAACTAGCGGTACTTGAGACCCAGTACTTC.

The CDR3 bases are TGTGCCAGCAGCCGACAGGGAGACACCGGGGAGCTGTTTTTT. Translation gives CASSRQGDTGELFF. This chain uses TRBV9 with TRBJ2-2, with 7 positions matching TRBD1. Looked up from germline, CDR1 is SGDLS and CDR2 is YYNGEE. V lost 4 bases to trimming and J lost 3 bases; unmatched junction nucleotides: 3. The CDR3 sequence is 14 residues long. The full variable domain, in which reference TRBV9 and TRBJ2-2 provide the parts outside the CDR3, is DSGVTQTPKHLITATGQRVTLRCSPRSGDLSVYWYQQSLDQGLQFLIQYYNGEERAKGNILERFSAQQFPDLHSELNLSSLELGDSALYFCASSRQGDTGELFFGEGSRLTVL.

The chain is built from TRBV4-3 and TRBJ1-3, with D hard to call. This CDR3 contains 14 residues. Germline V gene sequence: CDR1 LGHNA, CDR2 YSLEER. The V end lost 4 bases, the J end lost 2 bases, and 9 bases lay between the germline ends. CDR3 protein: CASSPKGTGNTIYF. In DNA form, the CDR3 reads TGCGCCAGCAGCCCTAAAGGGACTGGAAACACCATATATTTT.

A single count supports this clone. This chain connects TRBV6-1 to TRBJ2-3; TRBD2 matches 8 bases. J lost 3 bases, V lost 2 bases, and 4 bases had no gene match. The CDR3 sequence is 15 residues long. Germline V gives CDR1 MNHNS, CDR2 SASEGT. The CDR3 loop is CASSERGGRTDTQYF. CDR3 nucleotide sequence: TGTGCCAGCAGTGAAAGGGGCGGGAGGACAGATACGCAGTATTTT.

V and J are TRBV29-1 and TRBJ2-3, with no clear D. Germline assignment: CDR1 SQVTM and CDR2 ANQGSEA. The germline V and J ends were trimmed by 4 bases and 4 bases, with 9 bases remaining between them. The CDR3 totals 12 residues. The CDR3 DNA reads TGCAGCGTTGTGATGGGCTCAGATACGCAGTATTTT. This encodes CSVVMGSDTQYF.

The chain carries TRBV9 and TRBJ1-1; 7 nucleotides match TRBD1. CDR1 is SGDLS and CDR2 is YYNGEE in the germline V gene. With V trimmed by 0 bases and J by 1 base, 3 bases remained unmatched. This CDR3 has 15 amino acids. The CDR3 region is CASSVASGGNTEAFF. In DNA, the CDR3 is TGTGCCAGCAGCGTAGCATCAGGGGGGAACACTGAAGCTTTCTTT. The full variable domain, completed using reference TRBV9 and TRBJ1-1, is DSGVTQTPKHLITATGQRVTLRCSPRSGDLSVYWYQQSLDQGLQFLIQYYNGEERAKGNILERFSAQQFPDLHSELNLSSLELGDSALYFCASSVASGGNTEAFFGQGTRLTVV.

The rearrangement joins TRBV7-2 to TRBJ2-1; TRBD2 aligns across 8 bases. The J segment lost 2 bases and the V segment lost 4 bases, leaving 7 bases of the junction unmatched. The germline V gene has CDR1 SGHTA and CDR2 FQGNSA. The CDR3 is made up of 16 amino acids. This chain's CDR3 is CASSSRTSWTYNEQFF. CDR3 DNA sequence: TGTGCCAGCAGCTCCAGGACTAGCTGGACCTACAATGAGCAGTTCTTC.

The chain carries TRBV14 and TRBJ2-7; 9 bases map to TRBD2. Looked up from germline, CDR1 is SGHDN and CDR2 is FVKESK. The junction had 3 bases not matched to a gene; V was cut back by 3 bases and J by 0 bases. The CDR3 is 15 amino acids. The CDR3 coding sequence is TGTGCCAGCAGCCAGACTAGCGGAAACTCCTACGAGCAGTACTTC. This codes for CASSQTSGNSYEQYF.

The chain is built from TRBV21-1 and TRBJ1-1. TRBV21-1 is noted as a pseudogene. This CDR3 spans 15 amino acids. The CDR3 reads CASSKALLGGTEAFF. CDR3 sequence (DNA): TGTGCCAGCAGCAAAGCGCTTTTGGGAGGCACTGAAGCTTTCTTT.

J is TRBJ1-2 and V is TRBV6-6, with D maybe TRBD1 (6 bases). V was cut by 6 bases and J by 0 bases, with 11 bases left in between. Germline V gives CDR1 MNHNY, CDR2 SVGAGI (reference sequence). The CDR3 has 14 residues. CDR3 in amino acids: CASSQDRSNYGYTF. CDR3 in DNA: TGTGCCAGCAGCCAGGACAGATCTAACTATGGCTACACCTTC.

The chain carries TRBV19 and TRBJ1-2; D possibly corresponds to TRBD1 (6 bases). Per the germline V gene, CDR1 is LNHDA and CDR2 is SQIVND (reference sequence). The CDR3 spans 15 residues. V lost 5 bases and J 1 base, leaving 14 bases between the germline ends. Written as DNA, the CDR3 is TGTGCCAGTAGTTCCGGGGGCGAAGGTAACTATGGCTACACCTTC. Translating gives CASSSGGEGNYGYTF.

The chain is built from TRBV18 and TRBJ2-2; 7 bases are a match to TRBD2. Per germline, CDR1 KGHSH and CDR2 LQKENI. The trim removed 3 bases at V and 0 bases at J, leaving 13 bases unmatched. There are 19 residues in the CDR3. CDR3 region: CASSPSFLSGRANTGELFF. The CDR3 DNA is TGTGCCAGCTCACCCTCCTTTCTAAGTGGGAGGGCGAACACCGGGGAGCTGTTTTTT. Using reference TRBV18 and TRBJ2-2 for the parts outside the CDR3, the full variable domain is NAGVMQNPRHLVRRRGQEARLRCSPMKGHSHVYWYRQLPEEGLKFMVYLQKENIIDESGMPKERFSAEFPKEGPSILRIQQVVRGDSAAYFCASSPSFLSGRANTGELFFGEGSRLTVL.

The chain employs TRBV5-6 and TRBJ2-1, with TRBD2 identical over 9 bases. CDR1 is SGHDT and CDR2 is YYEEEE in the germline V gene. Trimming at V came to 2 bases and at J to 5 bases, leaving 8 bases not matched to a gene. The CDR3 runs to 16 residues. The CDR3 reads CASSFLAGSNDNEQFF. In DNA form, the CDR3 reads TGTGCCAGCAGCTTTCTAGCGGGATCAAACGACAATGAGCAGTTCTTC.

The chain links TRBV18 to TRBJ2-1; the match to TRBD1 covers 7 bases. The CDR3 covers 15 residues. Germline CDR1 is KGHSH and CDR2 is LQKENI. The V and J ends lost 2 bases and 3 bases, in that order; junction bases with no gene match: 4. CDR3: CASSPTWDSYNEQFF. The CDR3 DNA sequence: TGTGCCAGCTCACCAACATGGGACAGCTACAATGAGCAGTTCTTC.

The chain employs TRBV7-9 and TRBJ2-6; unclear D gene. The CDR3 consists of 15 residues. Germline V lookup: CDR1 SEHNR, CDR2 FQNEAQ (reference sequence). Between the trimmed V and J ends, which lost 5 bases and 4 bases, there was a span of 12 bases. For the CDR3, the DNA is TGTGCCAGCAGCGCGTGGGTTCCCGGGGCCAACGTCCTGACTTTC. It is translated as CASSAWVPGANVLTF.

This chain links TRBV5-1 with TRBJ2-7; 10 bases are shared with TRBD2. Trimming cost V 5 bases and J 0 bases; bases outside gene matches: 8. Germline CDR1 reads SGHRS; CDR2 reads YFSETQ. This CDR3 has 16 residues. CDR3 region: CASRVGLAASSYEQYF. The CDR3 DNA is TGCGCCAGCAGAGTAGGACTAGCGGCTTCCTCCTACGAGCAGTACTTC.

The V call is TRBV5-6, the J call TRBJ2-3; no reliable D call. This CDR3 region has 15 residues. Germline CDR1 reads SGHDT; CDR2 reads YYEEEE. V lost 2 bases and J lost 2, with 12 bases in between. CDR3 nucleotides: TGTGCCAGCAGCTTTACAACAGTATCCACAGATACGCAGTATTTT. Translation: CASSFTTVSTDTQYF.

V and J are TRBV11-1 and TRBJ2-7, with D maybe TRBD2 (5 bases). The ends were cut back, 4 bases at V and 1 base at J, with 14 bases in the middle. CDR3 length: 15 amino acids. Germline V gene sequence: CDR1 SGHAT, CDR2 FQDESV (reference sequence). Written as DNA, the CDR3 is TGTGCCAGCAGCTCCCCTGTGCGACTATCCTACGAGCAGTACTTC. It specifies CASSSPVRLSYEQYF.

This chain connects TRBV10-3 to TRBJ2-3; perhaps TRBD1 as D (6 bases). The CDR3 sequence is 13 residues long. CDR1 and CDR2 (germline): ENHRY, SYGVKD. The V end was cut by 7 bases, the J end by 6 bases, with 14 bases between. Written as DNA, the CDR3 is TGTGCCATCATCAGGACAGTCGGGGATACGCAGTATTTT. It encodes CAIIRTVGDTQYF.

This clone was observed a handful of times. CDR3 loop: CASSRDVNQPQHF. The CDR3 nucleotides read TGCGCCAGCAGTCGGGACGTAAATCAGCCCCAGCATTTT. The rearrangement uses TRBV10-1 and TRBJ1-5; a possible D gene is TRBD1 (5 bases). Trimming shortened V by 5 bases and J by 4 bases, and 9 bases separated the two germline ends. CDR3 size: 13 residues. Germline V gene lookup returns CDR1 WNHNN and CDR2 SYGVQD (reference sequence).

The chain couples TRBV5-4 to TRBJ2-1; tentative D call: TRBD2 (7 bases). The CDR3 extends over 15 amino acids. Trimming took off 3 bases at V and 3 bases at J, with 13 bases between the two ends. Germline V lookup: CDR1 SGHNT, CDR2 YYREEE (reference sequence). CDR3 in amino acids: CASSSRGAIYNEQFF. For the CDR3, the DNA is TGTGCCAGCAGCTCCCGGGGGGCCATCTACAATGAGCAGTTCTTC.